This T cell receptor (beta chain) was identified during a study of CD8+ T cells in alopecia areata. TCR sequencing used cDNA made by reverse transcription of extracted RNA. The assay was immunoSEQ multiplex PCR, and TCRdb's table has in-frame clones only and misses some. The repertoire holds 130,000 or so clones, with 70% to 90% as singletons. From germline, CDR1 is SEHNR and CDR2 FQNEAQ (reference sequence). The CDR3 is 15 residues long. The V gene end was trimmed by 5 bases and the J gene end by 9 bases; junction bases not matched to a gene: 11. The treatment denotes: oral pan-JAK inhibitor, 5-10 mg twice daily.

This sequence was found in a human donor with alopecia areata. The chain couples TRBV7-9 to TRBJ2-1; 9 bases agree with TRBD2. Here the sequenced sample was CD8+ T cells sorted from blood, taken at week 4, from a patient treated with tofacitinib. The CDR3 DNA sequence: TGTGCCAGCAGCGGGAAGGGACTAGCCCCCGGTGAGCAGTTCTTC. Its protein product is CASSGKGLAPGEQFF.